This TCR beta chain was identified during a study of cytomegalovirus exposure and HLA in healthy donors. Germline loops: CDR1 SGHRS, CDR2 YFSETQ. Trimming cost V 4 bases and J 1 base, with 11 bases left between them. The CDR3 totals 14 residues. Study outcomes and limitations: Earlier analysis looked at TCR beta V segments, and most were productive about 90% or about 30% of the time. Beyond CMV serostatus, there was no information to go on about immune exposure. Presence/absence analyses rested on an assumption that sequencing depth was roughly uniform across donors. A list of 150 to 200 TCR beta chains associated with cytomegalovirus was given.

13 Jbeta primers and 60 Vbeta primers were used for the PCR. Sequencing used immunoSEQ multiplex PCR; TCRdb keeps in-frame clones, though not all of them. The table lists 90,000 to 110,000 clones, under 85% of them singletons, with about 9.1% in the top ten. Remarks on this clone: Its antigen is currently unknown.

The receptor comes from a woman in her forties in good health and CMV-seropositive. This sequence joins TRBV5-1 and TRBJ1-1; tentatively, D is TRBD1 (5 bases). The sample was PBMCs. The DNA of the CDR3 is TGCGCCAGCAGCAAGCTTACAGGGAACACTGAAGCTTTCTTT. This translates into CASSKLTGNTEAFF.